This T cell receptor beta chain was profiled in a study of blood T cell repertoires in COVID-19. The wider study: COVID-19 samples from acute and convalescent phases originated in the United States, Italy and Spain. Sources were T cells, B-cell-depleted T cells, or PBMCs; the material itself was cDNA or gDNA.

Germline values: CDR1 SGHVS, CDR2 FQNEAQ. The CDR3 length is 17 residues. V was trimmed by 5 bases and J by 2 bases, leaving 19 bases between them. Study processing details: Researchers report that nucleated cell counts were estimated from reference gene primer amplification. Libraries were prepared by immunoSEQ multiplex PCR; TCRdb keeps only in-frame clonotypes and omits some of them. The V and J calls and clone size come from that table; D and trimming were worked out from the DNA. The sample contains tens of thousands of clones, approximately 88% of which appear only once. Sequenced: peripheral blood. The source is a woman of 80 years or more with acute or convalescent COVID-19. The rearrangement links TRBV7-8 to TRBJ1-5; a weak D match, TRBD1 (5 bases). CDR3 sequence reads: CASSPWGRTNRNQPQHF. For the CDR3, the DNA is TGTGCCAGCAGCCCCTGGGGCAGGACGAATCGCAATCAGCCCCAGCATTTT.